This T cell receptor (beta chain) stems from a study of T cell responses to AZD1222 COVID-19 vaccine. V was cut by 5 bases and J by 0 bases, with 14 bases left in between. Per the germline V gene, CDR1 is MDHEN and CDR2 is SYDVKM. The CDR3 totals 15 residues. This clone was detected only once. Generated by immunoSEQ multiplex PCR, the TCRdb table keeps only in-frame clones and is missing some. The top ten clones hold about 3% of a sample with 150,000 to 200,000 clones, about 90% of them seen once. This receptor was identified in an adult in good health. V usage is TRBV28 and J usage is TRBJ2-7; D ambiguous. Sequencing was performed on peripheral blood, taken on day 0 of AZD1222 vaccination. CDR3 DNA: TGTGCCAGCAGTCCAGCTGGCGGAAGCTCCTACGAGCAGTACTTC. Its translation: CASSPAGGSSYEQYF.